What follows is one T cell receptor beta chain and its context. This clonotype was observed at least ten times. It lacks a known antigen. Within one base of it there is no much larger clone, and no base qualities were kept. The intended sense of this specimen's treatment or condition label: allogeneic hematopoietic cell transplantation with graft depleted of TCRalphabeta T cells and CD19 B cells. The transplant recipients were children given TCRalphabeta/CD19-depleted allogeneic hematopoietic cell grafts. These data are taken from a study of T-cell reconstitution after alpha-beta-depleted transplantation in children (dated by TCRdb to 2015 to 2016). Turning to the overall study: Using TCR repertoire profiling, the study quantitatively followed how T-cell immune reconstitution unfolded in children after TCRalphabeta/CD19-depleted allogeneic hematopoietic cell transplantation.

The CDR3 runs 14 residues from the cysteine to the phenylalanine. Kept here is only the CDR3 DNA, which spans 42 bases and is read in frame from base 1. Trimming at the junction amounts to 1 base on V and 2 bases on J, and the germline ends lie 10 bases apart. The germline V gene encodes CDR1 SGHRS and CDR2 YFSETQ. Libraries were prepared through PCR. TCRdb names Illumina HiSeq 2500 as the instrument used. TCR library preparation used molecular barcoding, with unique molecular identifiers applied to normalize quantification of the TCRbeta repertoire. Through fastp at Q25 and MiXCR, TCRdb rebuilt clones from the public reads, retaining in-frame beta chains. Each record represents a unique CDR3 protein, reported with the most common genes and DNA among its rows. Recorded for this sample are hundreds of thousands of distinct CDR3 sequences; 8% to 11% of them occurred a single time. The biggest ten clones account for approximately 2% of the sample.

The full study reports these points: In some patients, the high TCRbeta diversity seen at day 60 was put down to recipient T cells and intrathymic progenitors that had survived conditioning. The frequencies of hyperexpanded clones fell over the following months, and after one year, T-cell counts and TCRbeta diversity were mostly attributed to newly produced T cells. The apparently early recovery of alphabetaT-cell counts about two months after transplant reportedly depended on only several hundred rapidly expanded clones that came from non-depleted graft cells.

The sequence was obtained from a child aged 2 to 15 with inherited bone marrow failure, due to receive a stem cell transplant. This specimen consisted of PBMCs, obtained before TCRalphabeta/CD19-depleted stem cell transplant. Recombination connected TRBV5-1 to TRBJ2-7; the D gene is unclear. The sequenced DNA: TGCGCCAGCAGCTTGTACCCAGGAACCTACGAGCAGTACTTC. It translates as CASSLYPGTYEQYF. Joined to the reference TRBV5-1 and TRBJ2-7 proteins, this CDR3 gives the full variable domain: KAGVTQTPRYLIKTRGQQVTLSCSPISGHRSVSWYQQTPGQGLQFLFEYFSETQRNKGNFPGRFSGRQFSNSRSEMNVSTLELGDSALYLCASSLYPGTYEQYFGPGTRLTVT.